This TCR beta chain stems from a study of Ad26.COV2.S vaccination and SARS-CoV-2 variants. Across the study: Donor participated within the Ad26.COV2.S arm of the COV1001 trial. Each vaccinee took Ad26.COV2.S intramuscularly, once or twice 56 days apart.

This CDR3 has 17 amino acids. Trimming took off 0 bases at V and 1 base at J, with 13 bases between the two ends. Germline assignment: CDR1 LGHNA and CDR2 YSLEER. Some clones are missing from TCRdb's copy, which holds only in-frame ones; the method was immunoSEQ multiplex PCR. The sample shows fewer than 400,000 clones, less than 90% of them seen only once. With respect to this clone: What it binds is unknown.

Treatment in this sample: roughly 19 received Ad26.COV2.S at low or high dose, single or two shots; 5 received placebo; per-sample allocation not given. Following the first vaccine or placebo injection, samples were taken on day 63. The study's findings and limits: TCR breadth and depth estimates may have understated total T cell responses.

This chain links TRBV4-3 with TRBJ2-1; possible D gene TRBD2, 5 bases. This TCR derives from a person aged 18-60 years who received the Ad26.COV2.S COVID-19 vaccine or a placebo. The sequenced sample was peripheral blood, obtained in a trial of Ad26.COV2.S vaccine versus placebo. As DNA, the CDR3 is TGCGCCAGCAGCCAAGATGGGGTTGGCGGGTCCTACAATGAGCAGTTCTTC. This gives the protein CASSQDGVGGSYNEQFF.